In this sample, the clone carrying this T cell receptor beta chain turned up a few times. The sample originates from a study of breast tumors, draining lymph nodes, adjacent tissues. TCRdb reprocessed the multiplex PCR reads with MiXCR, giving one entry per CDR3 protein. Among 150,000 to 200,000 distinct CDR3 sequences listed, 31% were seen once. Axillary draining lymph nodes of breast cancer patients supplied the node samples. Trimming removed 6 bases from V and 6 bases from J, with 20 bases in between. The CDR3 sequence is 16 residues long. The germline CDR1 and CDR2 sequences are SGHAT and FQNNGV. The TCR comes from a female donor with breast cancer. Some clones in this sample may be carry-over from other donors' samples. This chain links TRBV11-2 with TRBJ1-4; a weak D match, TRBD1 (5 bases). Sequencing used axillary lymph node tissue. CDR3 sequence reads: CASRRRGGAPDEKLFF. CDR3 nucleotides: TGTGCCAGCAGACGTAGGGGAGGGGCCCCTGATGAAAAACTGTTTTTT.